This T cell receptor (beta chain) was documented in a study of identical twins. Findings and limits, study-wide: There were fewer insertions in abundant cord blood beta clonotypes, but memory repertoires showed no such pattern. These conclusions were based on statistical analysis (cross-sectional, not following the same donors).

TCRdb reanalysed the 5' RACE reads using MiXCR and keeps one entry per CDR3 protein. This sample yields fewer than 900,000 distinct CDR3 sequences, of which over 20% are seen a single time; about 4.5% belongs to the top ten. CDR1 and CDR2 (germline): SEHNR, FQNEAQ (reference sequence). Trimming left V 2 bases short and J 0 bases short, with 16 bases between. The CDR3 has 17 amino acids. This clonotype was counted a few times. The antigen remains unidentified. These data also featured in a second study, about T cells expressing NK-cell markers. That work adds: Sorted CD3+CD56+NKG2C+, CD3+CD56+NKG2C- and CD3+CD56-NKG2C+ T cells provided the TCR beta repertoires. Clones of NKG2C+ T cells that had expanded were of unclear HCMV specificity.

The material sequenced was PBMCs. The clonotype comes from a woman aged 18-29 years in good health. The chain links TRBV7-9 to TRBJ2-5, with D hard to call. DNA for the CDR3: TGTGCCAGCAGCTTATGGGTGGACCCGACGTACCAAGAGACCCAGTACTTC. Translation gives CASSLWVDPTYQETQYF. The complete variable domain, with remaining parts taken from reference TRBV7-9 and TRBJ2-5, reads DTGVSQNPRHKITKRGQNVTFRCDPISEHNRLYWYRQTLGQGPEFLTYFQNEAQLEKSRLLSDRFSAERPKGSFSTLEIQRTEQGDSAMYLCASSLWVDPTYQETQYFGPGTRLLVL.